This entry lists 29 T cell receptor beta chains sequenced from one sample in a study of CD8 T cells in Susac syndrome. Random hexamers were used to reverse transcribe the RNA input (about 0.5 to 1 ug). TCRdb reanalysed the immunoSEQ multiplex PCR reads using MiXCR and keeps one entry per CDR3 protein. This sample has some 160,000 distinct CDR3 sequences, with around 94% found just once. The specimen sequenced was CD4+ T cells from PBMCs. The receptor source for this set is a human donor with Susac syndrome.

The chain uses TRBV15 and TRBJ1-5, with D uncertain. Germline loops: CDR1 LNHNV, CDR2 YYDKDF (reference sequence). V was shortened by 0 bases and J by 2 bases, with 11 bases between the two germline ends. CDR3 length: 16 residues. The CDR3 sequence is CATSRDVEGGNQPQHF. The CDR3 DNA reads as TGTGCCACCAGCAGAGATGTGGAGGGTGGCAATCAGCCCCAGCATTTT.

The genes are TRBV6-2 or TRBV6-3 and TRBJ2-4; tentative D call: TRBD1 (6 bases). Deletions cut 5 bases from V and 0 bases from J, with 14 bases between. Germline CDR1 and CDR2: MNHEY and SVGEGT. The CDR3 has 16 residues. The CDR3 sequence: CASSAGQSLAKNIQYF. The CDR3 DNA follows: TGTGCCAGCAGTGCCGGACAGTCGCTAGCCAAAAACATTCAGTACTTC.

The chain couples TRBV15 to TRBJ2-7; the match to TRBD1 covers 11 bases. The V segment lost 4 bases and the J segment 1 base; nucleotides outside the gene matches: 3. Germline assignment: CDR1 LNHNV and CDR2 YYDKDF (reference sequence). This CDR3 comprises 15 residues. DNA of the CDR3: TGTGCCACCAGCATGGGACAGGGGGAATCCTACGAGCAGTACTTC. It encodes CATSMGQGESYEQYF. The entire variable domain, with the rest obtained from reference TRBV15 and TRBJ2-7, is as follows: DAMVIQNPRYQVTQFGKPVTLSCSQTLNHNVMYWYQQKSSQAPKLLFHYYDKDFNNEADTPDNFQSRRPNTSFCFLDIRSPGLGDTAMYLCATSMGQGESYEQYFGPGTRLTVT.

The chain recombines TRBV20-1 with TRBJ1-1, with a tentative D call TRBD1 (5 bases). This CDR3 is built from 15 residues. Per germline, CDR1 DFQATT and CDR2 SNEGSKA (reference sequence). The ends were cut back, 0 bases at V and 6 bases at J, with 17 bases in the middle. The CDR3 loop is CSARDSKWGTPEAFF. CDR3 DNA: TGCAGTGCTAGAGATTCCAAATGGGGGACCCCTGAAGCTTTCTTT.

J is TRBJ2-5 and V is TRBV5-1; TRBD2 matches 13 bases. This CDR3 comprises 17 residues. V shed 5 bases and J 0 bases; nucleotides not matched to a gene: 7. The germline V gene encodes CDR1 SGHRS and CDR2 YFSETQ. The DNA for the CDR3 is TGCGCCAGCAGTTCGACTAGCGGGGGGCTGTACCAAGAGACCCAGTACTTC. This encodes CASSSTSGGLYQETQYF.

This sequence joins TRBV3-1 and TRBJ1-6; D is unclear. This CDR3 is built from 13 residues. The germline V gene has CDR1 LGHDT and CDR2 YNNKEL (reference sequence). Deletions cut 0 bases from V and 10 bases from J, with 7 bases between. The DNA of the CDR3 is TGTGCCAGCAGCCAAGAATCGGGGTCACCCCTCCACTTT. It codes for CASSQESGSPLHF.

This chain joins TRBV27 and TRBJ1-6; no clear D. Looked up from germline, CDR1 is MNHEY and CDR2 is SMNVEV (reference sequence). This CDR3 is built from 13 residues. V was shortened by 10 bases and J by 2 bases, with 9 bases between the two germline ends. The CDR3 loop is CATSGPYNSPLHF. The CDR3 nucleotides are TGTGCCACCTCCGGACCCTATAATTCACCCCTCCACTTT.

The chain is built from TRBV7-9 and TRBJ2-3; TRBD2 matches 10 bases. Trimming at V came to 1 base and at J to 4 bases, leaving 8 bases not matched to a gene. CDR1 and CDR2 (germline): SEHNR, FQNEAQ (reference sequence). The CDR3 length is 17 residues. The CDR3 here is CASSLGPTSGRADTQYF. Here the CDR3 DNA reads TGTGCCAGCAGCTTAGGACCGACTAGCGGGCGCGCAGATACGCAGTATTTT. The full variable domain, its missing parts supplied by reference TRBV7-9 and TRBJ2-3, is DTGVSQNPRHKITKRGQNVTFRCDPISEHNRLYWYRQTLGQGPEFLTYFQNEAQLEKSRLLSDRFSAERPKGSFSTLEIQRTEQGDSAMYLCASSLGPTSGRADTQYFGPGTRLTVL.

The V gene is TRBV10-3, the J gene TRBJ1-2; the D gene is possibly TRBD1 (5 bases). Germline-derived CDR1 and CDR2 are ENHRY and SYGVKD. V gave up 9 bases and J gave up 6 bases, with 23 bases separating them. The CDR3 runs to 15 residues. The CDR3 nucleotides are TGTGCCATATCCGGGACGGAAGGCTTGCGGGATGGCTACACCTTC. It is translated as CAISGTEGLRDGYTF.

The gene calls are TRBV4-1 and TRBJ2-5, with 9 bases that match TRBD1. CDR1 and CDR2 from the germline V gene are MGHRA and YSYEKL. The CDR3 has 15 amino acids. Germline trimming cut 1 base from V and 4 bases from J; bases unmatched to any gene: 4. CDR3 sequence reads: CASSQAGQGTETQYF. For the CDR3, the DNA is TGCGCCAGCAGCCAAGCGGGACAGGGTACAGAGACCCAGTACTTC.

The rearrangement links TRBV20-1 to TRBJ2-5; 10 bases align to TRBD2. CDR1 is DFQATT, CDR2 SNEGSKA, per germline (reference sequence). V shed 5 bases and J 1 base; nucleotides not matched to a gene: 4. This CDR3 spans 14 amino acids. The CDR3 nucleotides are TGCAGTGCTCAGGGACTAGCGATCCAAGAGACCCAGTACTTC. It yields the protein CSAQGLAIQETQYF.

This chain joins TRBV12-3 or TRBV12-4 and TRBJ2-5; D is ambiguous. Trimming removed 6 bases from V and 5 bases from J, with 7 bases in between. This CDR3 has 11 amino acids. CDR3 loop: CASSSRETQYF. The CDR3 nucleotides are TGTGCCAGCAGCTCCCGGGAGACCCAGTACTTC.

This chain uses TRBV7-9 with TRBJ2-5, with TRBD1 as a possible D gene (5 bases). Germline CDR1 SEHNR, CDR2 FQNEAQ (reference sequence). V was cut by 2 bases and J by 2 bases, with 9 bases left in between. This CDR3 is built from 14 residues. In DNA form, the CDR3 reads TGTGCCAGCAGCTTAATCACAGGACAAGAGACCCAGTACTTC. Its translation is CASSLITGQETQYF.

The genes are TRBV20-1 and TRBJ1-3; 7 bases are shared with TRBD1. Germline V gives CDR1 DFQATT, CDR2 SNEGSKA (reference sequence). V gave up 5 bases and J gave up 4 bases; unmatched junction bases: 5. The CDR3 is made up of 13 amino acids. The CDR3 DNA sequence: TGCAGTGCTGGCCGACAGGGCGGAAACACCATATATTTT. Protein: CSAGRQGGNTIYF.

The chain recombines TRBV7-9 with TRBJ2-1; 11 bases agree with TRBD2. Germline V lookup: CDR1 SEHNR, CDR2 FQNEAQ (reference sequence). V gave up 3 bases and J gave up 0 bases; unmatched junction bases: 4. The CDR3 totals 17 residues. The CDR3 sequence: CASSFGTSGSSYNEQFF. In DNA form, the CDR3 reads TGTGCCAGCAGCTTCGGGACTAGCGGAAGCTCCTACAATGAGCAGTTCTTC.

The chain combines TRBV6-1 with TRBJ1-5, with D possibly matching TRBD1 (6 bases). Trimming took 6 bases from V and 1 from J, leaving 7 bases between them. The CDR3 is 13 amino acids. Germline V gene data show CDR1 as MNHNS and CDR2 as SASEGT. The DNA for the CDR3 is TGTGCCAGCAGGGACAGAAGCAATCAGCCCCAGCATTTT. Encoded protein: CASRDRSNQPQHF.

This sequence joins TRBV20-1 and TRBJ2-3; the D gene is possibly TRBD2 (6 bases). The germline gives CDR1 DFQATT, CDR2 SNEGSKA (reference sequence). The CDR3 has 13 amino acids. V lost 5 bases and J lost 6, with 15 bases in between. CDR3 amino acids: CSALQSGEDTQYF. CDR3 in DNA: TGCAGTGCTCTCCAATCGGGGGAGGATACGCAGTATTTT.

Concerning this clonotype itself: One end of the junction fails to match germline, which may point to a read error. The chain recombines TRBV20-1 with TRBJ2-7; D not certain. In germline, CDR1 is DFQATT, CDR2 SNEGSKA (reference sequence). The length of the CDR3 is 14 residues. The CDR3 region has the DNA TGCAGTGCAAGAGAGTGGCCTCGTGGCTACGAGCAGTACTTC. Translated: CSAREWPRGYEQYF.

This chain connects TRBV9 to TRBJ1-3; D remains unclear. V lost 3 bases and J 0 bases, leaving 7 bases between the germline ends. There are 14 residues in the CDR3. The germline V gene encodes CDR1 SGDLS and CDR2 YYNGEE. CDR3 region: CASSAQSSGNTIYF. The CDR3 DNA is TGTGCCAGCAGCGCACAGAGCTCTGGAAACACCATATATTTT.

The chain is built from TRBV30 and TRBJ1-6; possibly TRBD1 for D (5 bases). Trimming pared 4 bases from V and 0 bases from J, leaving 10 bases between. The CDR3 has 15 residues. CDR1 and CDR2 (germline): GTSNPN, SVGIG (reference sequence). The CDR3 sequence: CAWKGPSSYNSPLHF. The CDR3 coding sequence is TGTGCCTGGAAGGGGCCCTCCTCCTATAATTCACCCCTCCACTTT.

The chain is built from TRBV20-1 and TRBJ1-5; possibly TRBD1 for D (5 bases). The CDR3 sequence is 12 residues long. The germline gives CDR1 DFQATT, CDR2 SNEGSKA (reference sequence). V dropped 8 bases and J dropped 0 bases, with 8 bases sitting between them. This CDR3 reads CSRQYSNQPQHF. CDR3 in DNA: TGCAGTAGACAGTATAGCAATCAGCCCCAGCATTTT.

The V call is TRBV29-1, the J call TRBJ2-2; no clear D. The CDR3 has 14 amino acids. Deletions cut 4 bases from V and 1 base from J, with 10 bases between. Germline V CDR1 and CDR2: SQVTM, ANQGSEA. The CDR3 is CSVAQVGNTGELFF. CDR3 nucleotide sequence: TGCAGCGTTGCCCAGGTTGGGAACACCGGGGAGCTGTTTTTT.

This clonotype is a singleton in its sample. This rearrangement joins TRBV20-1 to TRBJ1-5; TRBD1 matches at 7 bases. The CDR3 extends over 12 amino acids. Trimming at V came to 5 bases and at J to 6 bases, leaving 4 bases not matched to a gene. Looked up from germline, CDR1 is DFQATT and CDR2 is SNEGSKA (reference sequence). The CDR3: CSASGGTQPQHF. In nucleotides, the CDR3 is TGCAGTGCTTCAGGGGGGACTCAGCCCCAGCATTTT.

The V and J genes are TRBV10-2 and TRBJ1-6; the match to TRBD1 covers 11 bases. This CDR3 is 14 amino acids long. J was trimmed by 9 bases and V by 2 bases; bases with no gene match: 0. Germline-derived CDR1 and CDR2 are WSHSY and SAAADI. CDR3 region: CASSEGTGGSPLHF. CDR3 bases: TGCGCCAGCAGTGAGGGGACAGGGGGTTCACCCCTCCACTTT.

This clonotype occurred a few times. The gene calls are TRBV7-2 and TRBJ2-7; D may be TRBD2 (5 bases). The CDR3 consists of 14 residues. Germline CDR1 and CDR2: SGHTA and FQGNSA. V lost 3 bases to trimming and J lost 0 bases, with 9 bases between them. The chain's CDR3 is CASSFLGSSYEQYF. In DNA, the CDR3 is TGTGCCAGCAGCTTTTTGGGGAGCTCCTACGAGCAGTACTTC. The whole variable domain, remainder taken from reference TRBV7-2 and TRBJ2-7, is GAGVSQSPSNKVTEKGKDVELRCDPISGHTALYWYRQSLGQGLEFLIYFQGNSAPDKSGLPSDRFSAERTGGSVSTLTIQRTQQEDSAVYLCASSFLGSSYEQYFGPGTRLTVT.

This chain's CDR3 is CASSLERRGGITDTQYF. CDR3 DNA sequence: TGCGCCAGCAGCTTGGAGAGGCGGGGGGGCATTACAGATACGCAGTATTTT. The genes are TRBV5-1 and TRBJ2-3; 9 positions match TRBD2. The junction had 8 bases not matched to a gene; V was cut back by 0 bases and J by 3 bases. CDR1 SGHRS and CDR2 YFSETQ come from the germline V gene. The length of the CDR3 is 17 residues.

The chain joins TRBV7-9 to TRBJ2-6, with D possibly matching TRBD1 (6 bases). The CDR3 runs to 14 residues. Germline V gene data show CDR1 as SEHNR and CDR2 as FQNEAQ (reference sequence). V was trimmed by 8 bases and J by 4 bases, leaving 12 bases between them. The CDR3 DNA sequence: TGTGCCAGCTCGTGGGGGCTCGGGGCCAACGTCCTGACTTTC. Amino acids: CASSWGLGANVLTF.

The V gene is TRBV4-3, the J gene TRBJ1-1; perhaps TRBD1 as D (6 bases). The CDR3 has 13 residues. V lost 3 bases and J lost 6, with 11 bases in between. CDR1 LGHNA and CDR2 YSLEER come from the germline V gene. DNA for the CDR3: TGCGCCAGCAGCCACCAGGGGATAGCTGAAGCTTTCTTT. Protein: CASSHQGIAEAFF.

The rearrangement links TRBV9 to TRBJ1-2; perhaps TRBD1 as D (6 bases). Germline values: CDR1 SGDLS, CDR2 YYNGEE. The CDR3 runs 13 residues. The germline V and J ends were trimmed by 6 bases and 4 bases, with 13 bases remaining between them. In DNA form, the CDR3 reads TGTGCCAGCACCTTGGGGGGCTCCTATGGCTACACCTTC. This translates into CASTLGGSYGYTF. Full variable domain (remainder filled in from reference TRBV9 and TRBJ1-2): DSGVTQTPKHLITATGQRVTLRCSPRSGDLSVYWYQQSLDQGLQFLIQYYNGEERAKGNILERFSAQQFPDLHSELNLSSLELGDSALYFCASTLGGSYGYTFGSGTRLTVV.